Reported below is one T cell receptor (beta chain). The data are from a study of shared clonotypes between healthy human individuals. Measured with immunoSEQ multiplex PCR; TCRdb has only the in-frame clones, and not every one. The sample records around 500,000 clones, 79% being singletons. V dropped 3 bases and J dropped 4 bases, with 9 bases sitting between them. The germline V gene encodes CDR1 SGHAT and CDR2 FQDESV (reference sequence). This CDR3 contains 13 residues. The chain links TRBV11-1 to TRBJ1-1; TRBD1 might be the D (5 bases). This clonotype originated in a middle-aged woman in good health. Some clones in this sample may be carry-over from other donors' samples. Sequencing was performed on PBMCs. The CDR3 loop is CASSFREGTEAFF. CDR3 sequence (DNA): TGTGCCAGCAGCTTCAGGGAGGGCACTGAAGCTTTCTTT.